Listed below are T cell receptor beta chains from one sample, sequenced in a study of T cell responses to AZD1222 COVID-19 vaccine. Method: immunoSEQ multiplex PCR; TCRdb's copy keeps in-frame clones and lacks some. The sample shows tens of thousands of clones, over 75% of them seen only once. The sample in question was peripheral blood, obtained 28 days after the second AZD1222 dose. All receptors come from an adult who received the AZD1222 COVID-19 vaccine. Both conserved end residues are part of each CDR3. The D gene is left open where the match is weak. Expanded clones get a size class; other rows say once, few or many, or leave the size out.

v_gene	j_gene	d_gene	abundance	CDR3aa	CDR3nt
TRBV5-4	TRBJ2-7	TRBD2	-	CASSPGGEGFTYEQYF	TGTGCCAGCAGCCCGGGAGGTGAGGGCTTCACCTACGAGCAGTACTTC
TRBV9	TRBJ2-5	-	-	CASSVDGREETQYF	TGTGCCAGCAGCGTAGACGGCAGGGAAGAGACCCAGTACTTC
TRBV21-1	TRBJ2-6	-	-	CASSKGGPGANVLTF	TGTGCCAGCAGCAAAGGAGGGCCTGGGGCCAACGTCCTGACTTTC
TRBV6-5	TRBJ2-5	-	once	CASSRNRVIRETQYF	TGTGCCAGCAGTCGAAACAGGGTGATCAGAGAGACCCAGTACTTC
TRBV7-2	TRBJ2-3	-	-	CASTPLQADTQYF	TGTGCCAGCACCCCTCTTCAGGCAGATACGCAGTATTTT
TRBV7-3	TRBJ2-3	-	-	CASSLGGFDTDTQYF	TGTGCCAGCAGCTTAGGGGGGTTCGATACAGATACGCAGTATTTT
TRBV19	TRBJ1-1	-	once	CASSDDRPALNTEAFF	TGTGCCAGTAGTGACGACAGGCCCGCTCTGAACACTGAAGCTTTCTTT
TRBV5-5	TRBJ1-2	TRBD1	-	CATRAGGRGVYGYTF	TGTGCCACCAGAGCAGGGGGGCGCGGTGTCTATGGCTACACCTTC
TRBV15	TRBJ2-3	-	-	CATSRDASRAFADTQYF	TGTGCCACCAGCAGAGATGCCAGCAGGGCCTTCGCAGATACGCAGTATTTT
TRBV7-2	TRBJ2-7	TRBD2	-	CASSSASGSATYEQYF	TGTGCCAGCAGCTCCGCTAGCGGGAGCGCTACTTACGAGCAGTACTTC
TRBV5-6	TRBJ1-1	-	-	CASSSAGLNTEAFF	TGTGCCAGCAGCTCGGCCGGCTTGAACACTGAAGCTTTCTTT
TRBV11-1	TRBJ2-1	TRBD1	-	CASSIRDSHNEQFF	TGTGCCAGCAGCATCCGGGACAGCCACAATGAGCAGTTCTTC
TRBV5-1	TRBJ1-6	-	-	CASSLGLNSPLHF	TGCGCCAGCAGCTTGGGCCTGAATTCACCCCTCCACTTT
TRBV30	TRBJ2-1	-	-	CAWSLGYSYNEQFF	TGTGCCTGGAGCCTCGGTTACTCCTACAATGAGCAGTTCTTC
TRBV9	TRBJ1-6	-	-	CASSVEGQDNSPLHF	TGTGCCAGCAGCGTAGAGGGTCAGGATAATTCACCCCTCCACTTT
TRBV12-3/TRBV12-4	TRBJ2-7	-	-	CASSVLQEQYF	TGTGCCAGCAGTGTTCTCCAGGAGCAGTACTTC
TRBV2	TRBJ1-1	-	-	CASSGTLTTEAFF	TGTGCCAGCTCCGGGACGTTGACCACTGAAGCTTTCTTT
TRBV3-1/TRBV3-2	TRBJ2-7	-	-	CASSQDLPGVAPYEQYF	TGTGCCAGCAGCCAAGATCTACCAGGCGTAGCTCCCTACGAGCAGTACTTC
TRBV10-3	TRBJ1-2	TRBD1	few	CAISVDGQGSHYGYTF	TGTGCCATCAGTGTAGACGGACAGGGGTCTCACTATGGCTACACCTTC
TRBV19	TRBJ2-3	-	-	CASSIAGQGASDTQYF	TGTGCCAGTAGTATAGCGGGCCAGGGAGCGTCAGATACGCAGTATTTT
TRBV21-1	TRBJ2-7	-	-	CASSKEGTPEQYF	TGTGCCAGCAGCAAAGAGGGGACGCCCGAGCAGTACTTC
TRBV9	TRBJ1-3	-	-	CASSTNRGLGNTIYF	TGTGCCAGCAGCACGAACCGGGGCCTCGGAAACACCATATATTTT
TRBV11-1	TRBJ2-3	-	-	CASSFQGLSTDTQYF	TGTGCCAGCAGCTTTCAGGGTTTGTCGACAGATACGCAGTATTTT
TRBV6-5	TRBJ2-1	TRBD2	few	CVSATSGYNEQFF	TGTGTCAGCGCCACTAGCGGGTACAATGAGCAGTTCTTC
TRBV19	TRBJ1-5	-	few	CASSLRDPVRGNQPQHF	TGTGCCAGTAGCCTCCGGGACCCCGTTCGGGGCAATCAGCCCCAGCATTTT
TRBV5-1	TRBJ2-7	TRBD1	-	CASSSRQGNYEQYF	TGCGCCAGCAGCTCACGACAGGGAAATTACGAGCAGTACTTC
TRBV28	TRBJ2-3	TRBD2	-	CASSLLPGRGSTDTQYF	TGTGCCAGCAGTTTGCTCCCGGGGCGGGGGAGCACAGATACGCAGTATTTT
TRBV6-2/TRBV6-3	TRBJ1-5	-	-	CASSPNTGYHQPQHF	TGTGCCAGCAGCCCAAATACAGGGTATCATCAGCCCCAGCATTTT
TRBV6-2/TRBV6-3	TRBJ2-7	TRBD2	-	CASSPGLAGGISREQYF	TGTGCCAGCAGCCCGGGACTAGCGGGAGGGATTAGTCGCGAGCAGTACTTC